This entry is about one T cell receptor beta chain. The sample is drawn from a study of T cells in Graves' hyperthyroidism and ophthalmopathy. Germline V gene lookup returns CDR1 KGHSH and CDR2 LQKENI. Trimming shortened V by 2 bases and J by 2 bases, and 25 bases separated the two germline ends. The CDR3 contains 19 residues. Researchers took RNA transcripts and amplified the TCR beta CDR3 regions from them. The HTBI set primed first-round TCR CDR3 RT-PCR. TCRdb used MiXCR to reprocess the multiplex PCR reads, holding one entry per CDR3 protein. The data show around 420,000 distinct CDR3 sequences, 15% to 19% seen once. Exclusion followed for patients with uncontrolled infection, other autoimmune disease, pregnancy or lactation. Diagnosing involved the use of clinical symptoms, serum thyroxine and TRAb, thyroid ultrasound and orbital computed tomography.

V and J are TRBV18 and TRBJ2-7, with a possible D match to TRBD1 (6 bases). Sequencing used blood. This TCR derives from a woman under 30 with Graves' hyperthyroidism. CDR3 amino acids: CASSPGTGTLLATTYEQYF. The CDR3 coding sequence is TGTGCCAGCTCACCAGGGACCGGGACACTTCTCGCCACTACCTACGAGCAGTACTTC.